Shown below are 14 T cell receptor beta chains from a single sample sequenced in a study of shared clonotypes between healthy human individuals. Profiled with immunoSEQ multiplex PCR; TCRdb holds only in-frame clones, not every one. The data hold roughly 2,500,000 clones, with over 85% observed a single time. Sequencing was performed on naive CD4+ T cells from PBMCs. This sample's subset: CD45RA+ positively selected. These receptors came from a man between 18 and 35 years old in good health. Some clones in this sample may be carry-over from other donors' samples.

Turning to this clone: This sample includes further DNA sequences coding for the same CDR3. V and J are TRBV10-3 and TRBJ2-1; TRBD2 aligns across 8 bases. Per the germline V gene, CDR1 is ENHRY and CDR2 is SYGVKD. After removal of 6 bases from V and 9 bases from J, the junction contained 10 bases not matched to a gene. The CDR3 runs to 14 residues. CDR3 residues: CAIRGTSGSFEQFF. The CDR3 DNA reads TGTGCCATCAGAGGGACCAGCGGGAGCTTTGAGCAGTTCTTC.

V gene TRBV14 combines with J gene TRBJ2-1, with 9 nucleotides matching TRBD2. J gave up 11 bases and V 0 bases, and 2 bases lay outside the gene matches. CDR1 is SGHDN and CDR2 is FVKESK in the germline V gene. The CDR3 sequence is 13 residues long. The chain's CDR3 is CASSQDLAGKQFF. The CDR3 bases are TGTGCCAGCAGCCAAGACCTAGCGGGGAAGCAGTTCTTC.

The rearrangement uses TRBV5-6 and TRBJ1-5; D gene uncertain. The CDR3 loop spans 15 amino acids. Germline CDR1 is SGHDT and CDR2 is YYEEEE. V was clipped by 0 bases and J by 2 bases, with 9 bases between them. The CDR3 spells CASSLGVFGNQPQHF. CDR3 bases: TGTGCCAGCAGCTTGGGGGTATTTGGCAATCAGCCCCAGCATTTT.

The chain has TRBV4-1 and TRBJ2-3, with TRBD1 as a possible D gene (5 bases). Trimming pared 2 bases from V and 0 bases from J, leaving 12 bases between. The germline gives CDR1 MGHRA, CDR2 YSYEKL. This CDR3 has 16 amino acids. CDR3 in DNA: TGCGCCAGCAGCCAACCCCGACAGCCTAGCACAGATACGCAGTATTTT. It is translated as CASSQPRQPSTDTQYF.

Only one count was recorded for this clone. The chain links TRBV28 to TRBJ1-4; D unresolved. V was clipped by 6 bases and J by 6 bases, with 14 bases between them. Germline CDR1 MDHEN, CDR2 SYDVKM. The CDR3 is made up of 14 amino acids. The CDR3 coding sequence is TGTGCCAGCAGAACCGCGGAGGGTCATGAAAAACTGTTTTTT. Its translation is CASRTAEGHEKLFF.

This chain links TRBV6-5 with TRBJ2-7; D is undetermined. The germline V gene encodes CDR1 MNHEY and CDR2 SVGAGI. CDR3 length: 15 residues. V was pared by 0 bases and J by 2 bases, with 11 bases between. CDR3 residues: CASSYSGGLAYEQYF. Written as DNA, the CDR3 is TGTGCCAGCAGTTACTCGGGCGGCCTGGCCTACGAGCAGTACTTC.

This clone was observed once. The V gene is TRBV7-3, the J gene TRBJ2-3; D is ambiguous. Per germline, CDR1 SGHTA and CDR2 FQGTGA. This CDR3 has 14 amino acids. Trimming took 8 bases from V and 1 from J, leaving 13 bases between them. Written as DNA, the CDR3 is TGTGCCAGCTCCGCAGCCCATGGCACAGATACGCAGTATTTT. Its protein is CASSAAHGTDTQYF. The full variable domain, its missing parts supplied by reference TRBV7-3 and TRBJ2-3, is GAGVSQTPSNKVTEKGKYVELRCDPISGHTALYWYRQSLGQGPEFLIYFQGTGAADDSGLPNDRFFAVRPEGSVSTLKIQRTERGDSAVYLCASSAAHGTDTQYFGPGTRLTVL.

A note on this clone: Other nucleotide sequences from this sample produce the same CDR3. This rearrangement joins TRBV7-9 to TRBJ2-1; TRBD1 might be the D (6 bases). V lost 2 bases, J lost 3 bases, and 8 bases lay in between. This CDR3 is 14 amino acids long. Germline CDR1 reads SEHNR; CDR2 reads FQNEAQ (reference sequence). The CDR3 region has the DNA TGTGCCAGCAGCTTACGGGACAACTACAATGAGCAGTTCTTC. Protein product: CASSLRDNYNEQFF.

This chain uses TRBV28 with TRBJ2-7; D is unresolved. Trimming shortened V by 7 bases and J by 2 bases, and 12 bases separated the two germline ends. Germline CDR1 and CDR2: MDHEN and SYDVKM. The length of the CDR3 is 13 residues. CDR3 sequence: CASTPSRTYEQYF. DNA for the CDR3: TGTGCCAGCACACCCTCGCGCACCTACGAGCAGTACTTC.

The V and J genes are TRBV28 and TRBJ1-1; TRBD1 is a possible D gene (6 bases). This CDR3 has 15 amino acids. V was pared by 6 bases and J by 0 bases, with 14 bases between. Per germline, CDR1 MDHEN and CDR2 SYDVKM. The CDR3 region is CASSTDRYVNTEAFF. In DNA form, the CDR3 reads TGTGCCAGCAGCACCGACAGGTACGTGAACACTGAAGCTTTCTTT.

V is TRBV10-3 and J is TRBJ2-1; no clear D gene. Trimming stripped 4 bases from V and 6 bases from J, with 10 bases between. This CDR3 region has 13 residues. Germline-derived CDR1 and CDR2 are ENHRY and SYGVKD. The CDR3: CAISGNTGNEQFF. The CDR3 coding sequence is TGTGCCATCAGTGGTAATACCGGCAATGAGCAGTTCTTC.

The V call is TRBV9, the J call TRBJ1-5; D is possibly TRBD1 (6 bases). The germline CDR1 and CDR2 sequences are SGDLS and YYNGEE. V was shortened by 3 bases and J by 0 bases, with 13 bases between the two germline ends. The CDR3 is 16 amino acids. CDR3 loop: CASSGGGQFSNQPQHF. The CDR3 DNA is TGTGCCAGCAGCGGAGGAGGACAGTTTAGCAATCAGCCCCAGCATTTT.

The V call is TRBV5-6, the J call TRBJ1-5; D is unresolved. The CDR3 has 17 residues. Between the trimmed V and J ends, which lost 4 bases and 7 bases, there was a span of 24 bases. Germline CDR1 SGHDT, CDR2 YYEEEE. CDR3 loop: CASSQEVGPDRIQPQHF. In nucleotides, the CDR3 is TGTGCCAGCAGCCAGGAGGTTGGGCCGGATCGCATACAGCCCCAGCATTTT. Full variable domain (remainder filled in from reference TRBV5-6 and TRBJ1-5): DAGVTQSPTHLIKTRGQQVTLRCSPKSGHDTVSWYQQALGQGPQFIFQYYEEEERQRGNFPDRFSGHQFPNYSSELNVNALLLGDSALYLCASSQEVGPDRIQPQHFGDGTRLSIL.

V gene TRBV30 combines with J gene TRBJ2-3; D unclear. Trimming took off 5 bases at V and 6 bases at J, with 12 bases between the two ends. Germline CDR1 reads GTSNPN; CDR2 reads SVGIG (reference sequence). The CDR3 runs 12 residues. The CDR3 reads CAWHGSADTQYF. The DNA of the CDR3 is TGTGCCTGGCACGGGTCAGCGGATACGCAGTATTTT.